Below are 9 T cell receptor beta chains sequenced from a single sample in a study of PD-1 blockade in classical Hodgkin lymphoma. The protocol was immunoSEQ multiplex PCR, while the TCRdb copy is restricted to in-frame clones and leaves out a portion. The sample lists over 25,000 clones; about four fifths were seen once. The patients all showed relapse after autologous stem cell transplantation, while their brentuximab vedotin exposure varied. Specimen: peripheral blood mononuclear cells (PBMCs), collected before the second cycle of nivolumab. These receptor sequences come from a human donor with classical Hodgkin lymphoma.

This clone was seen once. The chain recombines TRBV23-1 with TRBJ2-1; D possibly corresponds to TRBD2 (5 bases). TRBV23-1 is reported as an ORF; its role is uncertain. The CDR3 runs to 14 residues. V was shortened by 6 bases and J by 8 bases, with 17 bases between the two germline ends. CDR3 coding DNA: TGCGCCAGCAGCCAAGACACTAGTATATATGAGCAGTTCTTC. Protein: CASSQDTSIYEQFF.

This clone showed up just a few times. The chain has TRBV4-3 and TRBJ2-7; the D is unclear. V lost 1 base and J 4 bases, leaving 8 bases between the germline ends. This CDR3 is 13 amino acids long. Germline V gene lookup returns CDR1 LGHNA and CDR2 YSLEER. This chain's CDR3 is CASSQGKFYEQYF. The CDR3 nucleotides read TGCGCCAGCAGCCAAGGGAAGTTTTACGAGCAGTACTTC.

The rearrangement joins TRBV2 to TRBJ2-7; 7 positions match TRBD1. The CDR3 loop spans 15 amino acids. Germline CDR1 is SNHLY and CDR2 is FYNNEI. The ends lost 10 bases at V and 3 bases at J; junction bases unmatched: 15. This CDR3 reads CATDTGTVGNYEQYF. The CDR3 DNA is TGTGCCACCGATACCGGGACAGTCGGGAACTACGAGCAGTACTTC.

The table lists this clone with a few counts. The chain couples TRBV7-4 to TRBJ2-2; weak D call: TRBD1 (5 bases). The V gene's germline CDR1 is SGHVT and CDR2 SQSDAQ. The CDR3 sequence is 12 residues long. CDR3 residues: CAPERGTGELFF. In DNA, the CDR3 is TGTGCGCCCGAAAGGGGCACCGGGGAGCTGTTTTTT.

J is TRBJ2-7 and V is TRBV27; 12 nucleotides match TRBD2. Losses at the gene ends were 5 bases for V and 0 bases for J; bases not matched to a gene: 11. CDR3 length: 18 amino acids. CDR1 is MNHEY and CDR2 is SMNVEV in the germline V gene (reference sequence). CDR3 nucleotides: TGTGCCAGCAGTCCACTCACTAGCGGGGGGCGTAGCTCCTACGAGCAGTACTTC. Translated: CASSPLTSGGRSSYEQYF.

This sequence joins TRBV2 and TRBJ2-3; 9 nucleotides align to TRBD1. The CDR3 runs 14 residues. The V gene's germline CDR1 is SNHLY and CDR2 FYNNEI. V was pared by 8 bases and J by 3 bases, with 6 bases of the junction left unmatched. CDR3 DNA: TGTGCCAGCGGGGGACAGGGTAGAACAGATACGCAGTATTTT. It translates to CASGGQGRTDTQYF. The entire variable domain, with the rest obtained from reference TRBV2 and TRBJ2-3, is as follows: EPEVTQTPSHQVTQMGQEVILRCVPISNHLYFYWYRQILGQKVEFLVSFYNNEISEKSEIFDDQFSVERPDGSNFTLKIRSTKLEDSAMYFCASGGQGRTDTQYFGPGTRLTVL.

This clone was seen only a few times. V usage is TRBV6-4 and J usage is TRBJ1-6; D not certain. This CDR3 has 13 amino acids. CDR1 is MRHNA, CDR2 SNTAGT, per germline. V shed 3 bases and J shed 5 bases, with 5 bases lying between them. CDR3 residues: CASSERDNSPLHF. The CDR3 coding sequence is TGTGCCAGCAGTGAACGGGATAATTCACCCCTCCACTTT.

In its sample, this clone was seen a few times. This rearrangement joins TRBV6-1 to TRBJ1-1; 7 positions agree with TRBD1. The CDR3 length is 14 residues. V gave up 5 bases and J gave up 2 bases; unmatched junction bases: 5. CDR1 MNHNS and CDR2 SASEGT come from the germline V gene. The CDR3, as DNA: TGTGCCAGCAGTCGGGGACAGATCAACACTGAAGCTTTCTTT. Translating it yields CASSRGQINTEAFF.

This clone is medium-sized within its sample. CDR3 sequence: CASSWFKVDEQFF. The CDR3 bases are TGTGCCAGCAGCTGGTTCAAGGTGGATGAGCAGTTCTTC. The V and J genes are TRBV7-9 and TRBJ2-1; D not resolved. The CDR3 has 13 residues. The germline V gene has CDR1 SEHNR and CDR2 FQNEAQ (reference sequence). V was cut by 4 bases and J by 8 bases, with 12 bases left in between.